Listed below are T cell receptor beta chains from one sample, sequenced in a study of cytomegalovirus exposure and HLA in healthy donors. Method: immunoSEQ multiplex PCR; TCRdb's copy keeps in-frame clones and lacks some. This sample yields roughly 180,000 clones, of which over 60% are seen a single time; 11% to 15% belongs to the top ten. Sequencing used PBMCs. Receptors were obtained from a man in his fifties in good health and CMV-seropositive. CDR3s include the opening cysteine and the closing phenylalanine or tryptophan. The D gene is left open where the match is weak. Clone sizes are given selectively: once, few, many, or a class where the clone is expanded.

v_call,j_call,d_call,clone_size,cdr3_nt,cdr3_aa
TRBV28,TRBJ1-2,TRBD1,few,TGTGCCAGCAGTAACTCGGGACAGTCTAACTATGGCTACACCTTC,CASSNSGQSNYGYTF
TRBV13,TRBJ2-1,-,-,TGTGCCAGCAGCCCTCAACGGGGTGAGCAGTTCTTC,CASSPQRGEQFF
TRBV10-1,TRBJ2-5,-,-,TGCGCCAGCAGTGGTGCGGAGGGAGGGACCCAGTACTTC,CASSGAEGGTQYF
TRBV6-5,TRBJ2-2,-,few,TGTGCCGCTCGGAGGGACGCCGGGGAGCTGTTTTTT,CAARRDAGELFF
TRBV6-5,TRBJ1-5,-,-,TGTGCCAGCGGAGTCCTACGAGGTCAGCCCCAGCATTTT,CASGVLRGQPQHF
TRBV28,TRBJ1-5,TRBD1,-,TGTGCCAGGTCGATGGGACAGATTAATCAGCCCCAGCATTTT,CARSMGQINQPQHF
TRBV7-6,TRBJ1-1,-,-,TGTGCCAGCAGCTTAGCTCCCGTAACTGAAGCTTTCTTT,CASSLAPVTEAFF
TRBV7-6,TRBJ1-2,TRBD1,-,TGTGCCAGCAGCTTTGGACAGGGACGCGGCTACACCTTC,CASSFGQGRGYTF
TRBV18,TRBJ2-5,-,-,TGTGCCAGCTCACCCAGACTTACCGGTGGGGAGACCCAGTACTTC,CASSPRLTGGETQYF
TRBV27,TRBJ2-6,-,-,TGTGCCAGCAGTTTCACTGGGGCCAACGTCCTGACTTTC,CASSFTGANVLTF
TRBV10-3,TRBJ2-7,TRBD1,-,TGTGCCATCAGTAGACCCCCGGGACAGGGGTTTCACGAGCAGTACTTC,CAISRPPGQGFHEQYF
TRBV9,TRBJ1-1,-,once,TGTGCCAGCAGCGTATCGGGGGGCACTGAAGCTTTCTTT,CASSVSGGTEAFF
TRBV7-2,TRBJ2-3,-,-,TGTGCCAGCAGCTTATTCCTAGGGGGGGGCACAGATACGCAGTATTTT,CASSLFLGGGTDTQYF